These T cell receptor beta chains were read from a single sample in a study of shared clonotypes between healthy human individuals. Sequencing used immunoSEQ multiplex PCR; TCRdb keeps in-frame clones, though not all of them. The table includes fewer than 550,000 clones, over 75% detected once. Sample: PBMCs. The receptors derive from a woman aged 40-49 years in good health. Some clones in this sample may be carry-over from other donors' samples. Both conserved end residues are part of each CDR3. The order of the fields is V gene, clone size, D gene, J gene, CDR3 DNA, CDR3 protein. D genes are given only for firm matches. Some rows have no size entry. The others give once, few or many, or a class for an expanded clone.

TRBV9	-	-	TRBJ2-7	TGTGCCAGCAGCGTAGCCCCCCTTGGTGGAGGGTCAAACGAGCAGTACTTC	CASSVAPLGGGSNEQYF
TRBV5-4	-	TRBD2	TRBJ2-7	TGTGCCAGCAGCTTTGGGACTAGCGGGAGCTACGAGCAGTACTTC	CASSFGTSGSYEQYF
TRBV7-9	-	TRBD1	TRBJ2-3	TGTGCCAGCAGCGCACGGACAGGGGTAGATACGCAGTATTTT	CASSARTGVDTQYF
TRBV9	once	TRBD1	TRBJ1-2	TGTGCCAGCAGCGCCTTGACAGGGGGCCACTATGGCTACACCTTC	CASSALTGGHYGYTF
TRBV27	-	-	TRBJ1-1	TGTGCCAGCAGTTCCTTTCCTGGACAGTTTAACACTGAAGCTTTCTTT	CASSSFPGQFNTEAFF
TRBV5-1	-	-	TRBJ1-6	TGCGCCAGCAGCTTGGACGGTAGAACCAATTCACCCCTCCACTTT	CASSLDGRTNSPLHF
TRBV7-8	-	-	TRBJ2-7	TGTGCCAGCAGCACAAAACGGACCATATCCTACGAGCAGTACTTC	CASSTKRTISYEQYF
TRBV30	once	TRBD2	TRBJ2-2	TGTGCCCTGGCGGGAGGGCCGGGCACCGGGGAGCTGTTTTTT	CALAGGPGTGELFF
TRBV28	-	-	TRBJ2-7	TGTGCCACTCAAAGCCCTCTAGTCTCTGGGGGTTCCTACGAGCAGTACTTC	CATQSPLVSGGSYEQYF
TRBV7-3	few	TRBD1	TRBJ2-2	TGTGCCAGCAGCTCGATGCAGACAGGGATTGGCGGGGAGCTGTTTTTT	CASSSMQTGIGGELFF
TRBV29-1	-	TRBD2	TRBJ2-3	TGCAGCGCTGGGGGACTAGCGGCCACCACAGATACGCAGTATTTT	CSAGGLAATTDTQYF
TRBV28	-	TRBD1	TRBJ2-3	TGTGCCAGCAGTGGGGACAGGTTTAGCACAGATACGCAGTATTTT	CASSGDRFSTDTQYF
TRBV6-1	-	-	TRBJ1-2	TGTGCCAGCAGTGAAATTGGGGAAGCTAACTATGGCTACACCTTC	CASSEIGEANYGYTF
TRBV18	-	TRBD1	TRBJ2-5	TGTGCCAGCTCACCCCAGGGGGAAAGGGAGACCCAGTACTTC	CASSPQGERETQYF
TRBV4-2	-	TRBD1	TRBJ2-1	TGTGCCAGCAGCCATACCCTGGGACAGGGGAACAATGAGCAGTTCTTC	CASSHTLGQGNNEQFF
TRBV6-5	many	TRBD2	TRBJ2-1	TGTGCCAGCAGTTCGTCTCCGGGGGGGAATGAGCAGTTCTTC	CASSSSPGGNEQFF
TRBV5-1	-	TRBD1	TRBJ1-1	TGCGCCAGCAGCTGGACCGGGACAGGGGGAACGGATACTGAAGCTTTCTTT	CASSWTGTGGTDTEAFF
TRBV13	-	-	TRBJ2-3	TGTGCCAGCAGCCTCGGACTCAACACAGATACGCAGTATTTT	CASSLGLNTDTQYF
TRBV28	-	-	TRBJ1-5	TGTGCCAGCAGGCCTGACAGAGGTCAGCCCCAGCATTTT	CASRPDRGQPQHF
TRBV11-2	many	TRBD2	TRBJ2-1	TGTGCCAGCACCTCAGTTTCGGCGGGAGGAAGGGATGAGCAGTTCTTC	CASTSVSAGGRDEQFF
TRBV30	few	-	TRBJ2-2	TGTGCCTGGAGTTCGGGGCTAGGCTACACCGGGGAGCTGTTTTTT	CAWSSGLGYTGELFF
TRBV28	-	TRBD2	TRBJ2-1	TGTGCCAGCAGTATTAGCGGGAGAGCGAGCTCCTACAATGAGCAGTTCTTC	CASSISGRASSYNEQFF
TRBV28	-	-	TRBJ2-1	TGTGCCAGCAGTCCCTCGACGCAGAAGTTCTTC	CASSPSTQKFF
TRBV7-9	-	TRBD1	TRBJ2-7	TGTGCCAGCAGTCCGCGGACAGGAGCGCCGTACGAGCAGTACTTC	CASSPRTGAPYEQYF
TRBV27	once	TRBD2	TRBJ2-5	TGTGCCAGCAGTTTATCCCTACTAGCGGGAGTCCCAGAGACCCAGTACTTC	CASSLSLLAGVPETQYF
TRBV6-4	-	TRBD2	TRBJ2-2	TGTGCCAGCAGTGAGGGTAGCGGGGCAAACACCGGGGAGCTGTTTTTT	CASSEGSGANTGELFF
TRBV30	-	-	TRBJ2-3	TGTGCCTGGAGTGTACGAGCAGAATTCACAGATACGCAGTATTTT	CAWSVRAEFTDTQYF
TRBV6-5	-	-	TRBJ2-1	TGTGCCAGCAGTTACGGGGTGGGGGGCTCCTACAATGAGCAGTTCTTC	CASSYGVGGSYNEQFF
TRBV9	-	TRBD2	TRBJ2-7	TGTGCCAGCAGCGTAGCCAGCGGGAGTAACTACGAGCAGTACTTC	CASSVASGSNYEQYF
TRBV2	few	TRBD1	TRBJ1-1	TGTGCCAGCAGTCGACAGGGAGACATGAACACTGAAGCTTTCTTT	CASSRQGDMNTEAFF
TRBV29-1	-	-	TRBJ1-1	TGCAGCGTCCATCCCCGGGGGCTGAACACTGAAGCTTTCTTT	CSVHPRGLNTEAFF
TRBV7-9	many	-	TRBJ2-7	TGTGCCAGCACCACTGGGGGGAAATCCTACGAGCAGTACTTC	CASTTGGKSYEQYF
TRBV27	-	TRBD1	TRBJ1-5	TGTGCCAGCAGTTTAACCCCCGGACAGGGGGGCGGCAATCAGCCCCAGCATTTT	CASSLTPGQGGGNQPQHF
TRBV27	-	-	TRBJ2-3	TGTGCCAGCAATCATGGAGGAACCCTATCTACGCAGTATTTT	CASNHGGTLSTQYF
TRBV7-9	many	-	TRBJ1-1	TGTGCCAGCAGCTTAGCGGGGGCAGCTTTCTTT	CASSLAGAAFF
TRBV28	-	-	TRBJ1-5	TGTGCCAGCAGTTTAAGGTCGCAGCCCAATCAGCCCCAGCATTTT	CASSLRSQPNQPQHF
TRBV28	-	TRBD2	TRBJ2-7	TGTGCCAGCAGTTTAGGACTAGCGGGTAGCGAGCAGTACTTC	CASSLGLAGSEQYF
TRBV18	-	-	TRBJ2-7	TGTGCCAGCTCACCAAACTACGAGCAGTACTTC	CASSPNYEQYF
TRBV7-9	once	TRBD1	TRBJ2-1	TGTGCCAGCAGCTCCCGTCGGGACAGGGGATCCAATGAGCAGTTCTTC	CASSSRRDRGSNEQFF
TRBV20-1	-	-	TRBJ1-4	TGCAGTGCTAGGGTGAATGAAAAACTGTTTTTT	CSARVNEKLFF
TRBV21-1	-	-	TRBJ2-7	TGTGCCAGCAGCAAATGCTTTCCGACTAGGGCGGGAGGGGTGACCTACGAGCAGTACTTC	CASSKCFPTRAGGVTYEQYF
TRBV5-4	-	TRBD2	TRBJ2-7	TGTGCCAGCAGCCTGAGACTAGCGGGGAGCTCCTACGAGCAGTACTTC	CASSLRLAGSSYEQYF
TRBV29-1	-	TRBD1	TRBJ1-5	TGCAGCGTTGATGGGACAGGTCCCCTGCGGCCCCAGCATTTT	CSVDGTGPLRPQHF
TRBV5-4	-	-	TRBJ2-5	TGTGCCAGCAGCTTGGAGACCCAGGGTTCCCAGTACTTC	CASSLETQGSQYF
TRBV19	-	-	TRBJ2-7	TGTGCCAGTAGTATATCCCGGACCGAAAGCTACGAGCAGTACTTC	CASSISRTESYEQYF
TRBV5-4	-	-	TRBJ2-1	TGTGCCAGCAGCTCCTCGGGAGCGCCCTACAATGAGCAGTTCTTC	CASSSSGAPYNEQFF
TRBV30	many	TRBD2	TRBJ2-2	TGTGCCTGGAGTAGCGGGAGGGCCTCAGTCGGGGAGCTGTTTTTT	CAWSSGRASVGELFF
TRBV19	-	TRBD2	TRBJ2-3	TGTGCCAGTAGAGGTAGCGGGGGGGATACGCAGTATTTT	CASRGSGGDTQYF
TRBV30	few	-	TRBJ1-6	TGTGCCTGGAGCCTACGTATCTTAGACAATTCACCCCTCCACTTT	CAWSLRILDNSPLHF
TRBV7-7	once	-	TRBJ2-1	TGTGCCAGCAGCTTATGGCCGGTAAGTTCTTCCAATGAGCAGTTCTTC	CASSLWPVSSSNEQFF
TRBV10-3	-	TRBD2	TRBJ2-1	TGTGCCATCAGTGAGCGACTAGCGGGGCTCAATGAGCAGTTCTTC	CAISERLAGLNEQFF
TRBV7-9	-	-	TRBJ1-6	TGTGCCAGCAGCTTCACAGACCGCAATTCACCCCTCCACTTT	CASSFTDRNSPLHF
TRBV4-2	-	-	TRBJ2-1	TGTGCCAGCAGCCAAGATTCAGATATCGATGAGCAGTTCTTC	CASSQDSDIDEQFF
TRBV6-6	-	TRBD1	TRBJ1-2	TGTGCCAGGGGACAGCGACCCCAGGGGCCTCATGGCTACACCTTC	CARGQRPQGPHGYTF
TRBV27	-	-	TRBJ2-5	TGTGCCAGCAAAGGGACCCAGTACTTC	CASKGTQYF
TRBV11-2	-	TRBD1	TRBJ2-7	TGTGCCAGCAGCCCTCGGACAGGGCCCTACGAGCAGTACTTC	CASSPRTGPYEQYF
TRBV11-2	-	-	TRBJ1-4	TGTGCCAGCAGCCCAAGGAGGGTAACTAATGAAAAACTGTTTTTT	CASSPRRVTNEKLFF